The next 14 T cell receptor beta chains were all read from a single sample in a study of control samples from healthy donors and cancer patients. Assay used: immunoSEQ multiplex PCR; TCRdb lists only in-frame clones, some missing. The sample contains just under 75,000 clones, about 90% of which appear only once. Sample: blood. These receptors all come from a woman in her fifties or sixties in good health.

This sequence joins TRBV6-1 and TRBJ2-7; D gene ambiguous. V lost 4 bases, J lost 3 bases, and 13 bases lay in between. Germline CDR1 MNHNS, CDR2 SASEGT. This CDR3 contains 14 residues. The CDR3 region has the DNA TGTGCCAGCAGTGGAGCCGGCTCCTACTACGAGCAGTACTTC. Translating it yields CASSGAGSYYEQYF.

This clone showed up just once. The chain carries TRBV19 and TRBJ1-3; D gene ambiguous. Germline-derived CDR1 and CDR2 are LNHDA and SQIVND (reference sequence). CDR3 length: 13 residues. Trimming shortened V by 9 bases and J by 0 bases, and 9 bases separated the two germline ends. The DNA for the CDR3 is TGTGCCAGCGCCACAGCCTCTGGAAACACCATATATTTT. Translated: CASATASGNTIYF.

Relative to its sample, this clone is medium-sized. The chain carries TRBV29-1 and TRBJ2-1; a weak D match, TRBD2 (6 bases). V lost 1 base, J lost 8 bases, and 15 bases lay in between. Germline CDR1 SQVTM, CDR2 ANQGSEA. This CDR3 contains 14 residues. DNA for the CDR3: TGCAGCGTTGAAGTGGGAGCGGGCGGCGATGAGCAGTTCTTC. Its protein is CSVEVGAGGDEQFF.

The chain couples TRBV18 to TRBJ2-5; no clear D gene. V shed 3 bases and J shed 0 bases, with 8 bases lying between them. The CDR3 runs to 14 residues. Per germline, CDR1 KGHSH and CDR2 LQKENI. CDR3 sequence (DNA): TGTGCCAGCTCACCGACGGGCGACCAAGAGACCCAGTACTTC. This sequence encodes CASSPTGDQETQYF.

The chain recombines TRBV6-5 with TRBJ1-6; TRBD1 might be the D (6 bases). The CDR3 has 15 amino acids. V was trimmed by 5 bases and J by 10 bases, leaving 18 bases between them. In germline, CDR1 is MNHEY, CDR2 SVGAGI. The CDR3 sequence is CASSRGTLVGSPLHF. CDR3 DNA sequence: TGTGCCAGCAGTAGGGGGACATTGGTAGGATCACCCCTCCACTTT.

The chain uses TRBV2 and TRBJ2-5; 13 bases match TRBD2. The CDR3 loop spans 16 amino acids. The germline V gene has CDR1 SNHLY and CDR2 FYNNEI. J lost 5 bases, V lost 8 bases, and 11 bases had no gene match. CDR3 sequence reads: CASLPVLTSGRETQYF. CDR3 sequence (DNA): TGTGCCAGCCTACCGGTGTTGACTAGCGGGAGGGAGACCCAGTACTTC.

The chain joins TRBV5-6 to TRBJ2-5, with D maybe TRBD1 (8 bases). The CDR3 runs to 16 residues. Germline V gives CDR1 SGHDT, CDR2 YYEEEE. Trimming took 1 base from V and 1 from J, leaving 14 bases between them. CDR3 coding DNA: TGTGCCAGCAGCTTGTACAGGGGGGGATCCCAAGAGACCCAGTACTTC. The encoded protein is CASSLYRGGSQETQYF.

The rearrangement uses TRBV10-3 and TRBJ2-7; D uncertain. Trimming removed 8 bases from V and 7 bases from J, with 9 bases in between. The germline CDR1 and CDR2 sequences are ENHRY and SYGVKD. The CDR3 has 10 amino acids. The CDR3 DNA reads as TGTGCCATCGGCGATATGGAGCAGTACTTC. It yields the protein CAIGDMEQYF.

The gene calls are TRBV20-1 and TRBJ2-3; D is unclear. CDR3 length: 11 amino acids. The V gene lost 6 bases and the J gene lost 0 bases, with 4 bases spanning the gap. Germline CDR1 is DFQATT and CDR2 is SNEGSKA (reference sequence). The CDR3 loop reads CSALSTDTQYF. CDR3 sequence (DNA): TGCAGTGCCCTAAGCACAGATACGCAGTATTTT.

The rearrangement links TRBV10-3 to TRBJ1-1; maybe TRBD1 (6 bases). V was clipped by 7 bases and J by 6 bases, with 18 bases between them. The CDR3 spans 14 residues. From germline, CDR1 is ENHRY and CDR2 SYGVKD. CDR3 sequence (DNA): TGTGCCATCACCCGGGACAAAACTGGGGCTGAAGCTTTCTTT. Translation: CAITRDKTGAEAFF.

The chain combines TRBV19 with TRBJ1-5; tentatively, D is TRBD1 (6 bases). CDR1 is LNHDA and CDR2 is SQIVND in the germline V gene (reference sequence). The CDR3 has 13 residues. Trimming pared 7 bases from V and 6 bases from J, leaving 13 bases between. This CDR3 reads CASTTGNSQPQHF. CDR3 sequence (DNA): TGTGCCAGTACCACAGGGAATTCTCAGCCCCAGCATTTT.

The rearrangement uses TRBV28 and TRBJ2-5; 8 bases fit TRBD2. The CDR3 runs to 16 residues. After removal of 4 bases from V and 5 bases from J, the junction contained 12 bases not matched to a gene. The germline V gene encodes CDR1 MDHEN and CDR2 SYDVKM. The CDR3 spells CASSSHESGSGETQYF. In DNA form, the CDR3 reads TGTGCCAGCAGTTCCCATGAGAGCGGGAGTGGTGAGACCCAGTACTTC.

The chain uses TRBV19 and TRBJ2-1, with D maybe TRBD1 (7 bases). Trimming cost V 5 bases and J 8 bases, with 16 bases left between them. Germline loops: CDR1 LNHDA, CDR2 SQIVND (reference sequence). CDR3 length: 14 amino acids. The CDR3, as DNA: TGTGCCAGTAGTCCCCAGGGGGGCCGGGATGAGCAGTTCTTC. Amino acids: CASSPQGGRDEQFF.

CDR3 in DNA: TGTGCCAGCAGCTTAGGCGGCTTAGTAGCGGAGACCCAGTACTTC. Encoded protein: CASSLGGLVAETQYF. This chain links TRBV7-2 with TRBJ2-5; D possibly corresponds to TRBD2 (5 bases). Trimming shortened V by 1 base and J by 5 bases, and 14 bases separated the two germline ends. Germline V gene lookup returns CDR1 SGHTA and CDR2 FQGNSA. The CDR3 extends over 15 amino acids.